These 29 T cell receptor beta chains came from one sample sequenced in a study of identical twins. In TCRdb, the 5' RACE reads were re-called with MiXCR into one record per CDR3 protein. Of hundreds of thousands of distinct CDR3 sequences in the sample, 15% to 20% were seen once. The sample was also reused in another study, on T cells expressing NK-cell markers.

The sequencing sample was made of PBMCs. The receptors were sampled from a young woman in good health.

This rearrangement joins TRBV7-9 to TRBJ1-1; D possibly corresponds to TRBD1 (5 bases). This CDR3 contains 14 residues. Per germline, CDR1 SEHNR and CDR2 FQNEAQ (reference sequence). Between the trimmed V and J ends, which lost 6 bases and 3 bases, there was a span of 14 bases. The CDR3 spells CASRDGGGDTEAFF. The DNA for the CDR3 is TGTGCCAGCAGAGATGGGGGGGGAGACACTGAAGCTTTCTTT.

The genes are TRBV5-1 and TRBJ1-4; 9 bases agree with TRBD1. Germline-derived CDR1 and CDR2 are SGHRS and YFSETQ. CDR3 length: 12 amino acids. Unmatched junction bases numbered 4, after V lost 4 bases and J lost 12 bases. This CDR3 reads CASSNDRGELFF. CDR3 coding DNA: TGCGCCAGCAGCAACGACAGGGGGGAACTGTTTTTT.

This clonotype showed up many times. Here the CDR3 reads CASRYNLGTGHTNEQFF. Here the CDR3 DNA reads TGTGCCAGCAGATATAACCTCGGGACGGGGCATACCAATGAGCAGTTCTTC. The chain carries TRBV12-3 or TRBV12-4 and TRBJ2-1; D possibly matches TRBD1 or TRBD2 (5 bases each). Trimming pared 6 bases from V and 6 bases from J, leaving 24 bases between. The CDR3 runs 17 residues.

This clonotype came up many times. The CDR3 sequence is CASNPQVANYNEQFF. CDR3 sequence (DNA): TGTGCCAGCAATCCCCAGGTAGCGAATTACAATGAGCAGTTCTTC. This sequence joins TRBV12-3 or TRBV12-4 and TRBJ2-1, with D possibly matching TRBD2 (5 bases). Trimming removed 7 bases from V and 4 bases from J, with 17 bases in between. The CDR3 extends over 15 amino acids.

This clonotype was seen more than once but under ten times. The chain uses TRBV15 and TRBJ2-1, with 12 bases matching TRBD2. The CDR3 runs to 14 residues. J lost 6 bases, V lost 10 bases, and 7 bases had no gene match. Germline CDR1 and CDR2: LNHNV and YYDKDF (reference sequence). The CDR3 DNA is TGTGCCATAACCGGGACTAGCGGGCCCAATGAGCAGTTCTTC. It encodes CAITGTSGPNEQFF.

The V and J genes are TRBV2 and TRBJ2-3; D call uncertain. Trimming cost V 10 bases and J 1 base, with 6 bases left between them. In germline, CDR1 is SNHLY, CDR2 FYNNEI. CDR3 length: 11 residues. The CDR3 region has the DNA TGTGCCACCACACGCACAGATACGCAGTATTTT. It is translated as CATTRTDTQYF.

The chain employs TRBV15 and TRBJ2-7; D might be TRBD2 (6 bases). The V gene lost 4 bases and the J gene lost 6 bases, with 22 bases spanning the gap. The CDR3 covers 16 residues. Germline CDR1 reads LNHNV; CDR2 reads YYDKDF (reference sequence). CDR3 DNA: TGTGCCACCAGCACGGTCCTTAGCGGAGGGGCCCTCGAGCAGTACTTC. Residues: CATSTVLSGGALEQYF.

The table lists this clonotype with a few counts. The J gene is TRBJ1-2, the V gene TRBV6-5; TRBD1 agrees at 9 bases. This CDR3 is built from 14 residues. V shed 1 base, J shed 8 bases, and the junction held 5 bases outside the gene matches. Germline values: CDR1 MNHEY, CDR2 SVGAGI. In DNA, the CDR3 is TGTGCCAGCAGTTACTTCCGGACAGGGGAAGGCTACACCTTC. It yields the protein CASSYFRTGEGYTF.

This chain connects TRBV29-1 to TRBJ2-1, with 9 bases that match TRBD1. Germline values: CDR1 SQVTM, CDR2 ANQGSEA. J gave up 4 bases and V 3 bases, and 4 bases lay outside the gene matches. CDR3 length: 14 amino acids. Written as DNA, the CDR3 is TGCAGCGTTGATACAGGGGGCAGTTACAATGAGCAGTTCTTC. The encoded protein is CSVDTGGSYNEQFF.

The gene calls are TRBV30 and TRBJ2-5; 8 bases map to TRBD1. The length of the CDR3 is 12 residues. V lost 8 bases to trimming and J lost 6 bases; unmatched junction nucleotides: 8. The germline V gene has CDR1 GTSNPN and CDR2 SVGIG (reference sequence). CDR3 loop: CAAWRTGKTQYF. CDR3 DNA: TGTGCCGCCTGGAGGACAGGGAAGACCCAGTACTTC.

This clonotype came up a few times. This chain joins TRBV20-1 and TRBJ2-5; TRBD2 agrees at 8 bases. The length of the CDR3 is 18 residues. The trim removed 4 bases at V and 2 bases at J, leaving 18 bases unmatched. In germline, CDR1 is DFQATT, CDR2 SNEGSKA (reference sequence). CDR3 residues: CSATSGSGPDPEQETQYF. The DNA for the CDR3 is TGCAGTGCTACCAGCGGGAGCGGCCCGGACCCCGAACAAGAGACCCAGTACTTC.

V usage is TRBV7-9 and J usage is TRBJ2-1; 9 nucleotides line up with TRBD2. Germline-derived CDR1 and CDR2 are SEHNR and FQNEAQ (reference sequence). V shed 7 bases and J 7 bases; nucleotides not matched to a gene: 17. The CDR3 contains 17 residues. This CDR3 is CASTHVPGGGVGNEQFF. CDR3 bases: TGTGCCAGCACCCACGTTCCTGGCGGGGGGGTCGGGAATGAGCAGTTCTTC.

This clonotype occurred a few times. This chain joins TRBV24-1 and TRBJ2-3, with D uncertain. Germline CDR1 and CDR2: KGHDR and SFDVKD. V dropped 7 bases and J dropped 3 bases, with 10 bases sitting between them. This CDR3 is 13 amino acids long. CDR3 coding DNA: TGTGCCACCAGGGCCGCCTCAACAGATACGCAGTATTTT. This sequence encodes CATRAASTDTQYF.

Only a few counts were recorded for this clonotype. The chain couples TRBV6-5 to TRBJ2-1; D may be TRBD2 (7 bases). The CDR3 is 13 residues long. V lost 2 bases and J 9 bases, leaving 11 bases between the germline ends. In germline, CDR1 is MNHEY, CDR2 SVGAGI. In nucleotides, the CDR3 is TGTGCCAGCAGTTACCATGGGGGGGCTGAGCAGTTCTTC. This gives the protein CASSYHGGAEQFF.

V gene TRBV25-1 combines with J gene TRBJ1-2; 9 bases map to TRBD1. Germline V CDR1 and CDR2: MGHDK, SYGVNS. The CDR3 is made up of 17 amino acids. The V segment lost 5 bases and the J segment 8 bases; nucleotides outside the gene matches: 18. The CDR3 bases are TGTGCCAGCAGTCGACCTGGCATTGGGACAGGGAATATGGGCTACACCTTC. Translated: CASSRPGIGTGNMGYTF.

This clonotype was detected only a few times. The V gene is TRBV20-1, the J gene TRBJ2-3, with TRBD2 identical over 9 bases. This CDR3 is 15 amino acids long. Germline V gene lookup returns CDR1 DFQATT and CDR2 SNEGSKA (reference sequence). Unmatched junction bases numbered 6, after V lost 0 bases and J lost 5 bases. CDR3 amino acids: CSARDDLAGIDTQYF. The DNA of the CDR3 is TGCAGTGCTAGAGATGATCTAGCGGGAATAGATACGCAGTATTTT.

This chain connects TRBV5-6 to TRBJ2-3; D gene ambiguous. The CDR3 spans 13 residues. Germline lookup yields CDR1 SGHDT and CDR2 YYEEEE. V lost 4 bases and J 0 bases, leaving 6 bases between the germline ends. The CDR3: CASSQPSTDTQYF. As DNA, the CDR3 is TGTGCCAGCAGCCAACCCAGCACAGATACGCAGTATTTT.

The V gene is TRBV5-6, the J gene TRBJ1-5, with D possibly TRBD1 on 5 matching bases. V lost 4 bases and J 7 bases, leaving 12 bases between the germline ends. The germline CDR1 and CDR2 sequences are SGHDT and YYEEEE. The length of the CDR3 is 13 residues. For the CDR3, the DNA is TGTGCCAGCAGCAGCGGGGGTAGACAGCCCCAGCATTTT. This sequence encodes CASSSGGRQPQHF. Together with reference TRBV5-6 and TRBJ1-5, the CDR3 gives the full variable domain: DAGVTQSPTHLIKTRGQQVTLRCSPKSGHDTVSWYQQALGQGPQFIFQYYEEEERQRGNFPDRFSGHQFPNYSSELNVNALLLGDSALYLCASSSGGRQPQHFGDGTRLSIL.

The chain combines TRBV12-3 or TRBV12-4 with TRBJ2-7, with D unresolved. V lost 0 bases and J 3 bases, leaving 9 bases between the germline ends. The CDR3 runs 14 residues. In nucleotides, the CDR3 is TGTGCCAGCAGTTTAGCGGTAGGGAACTACGAGCAGTACTTC. Amino acid sequence: CASSLAVGNYEQYF.

The rearrangement joins TRBV9 to TRBJ2-1; 10 nucleotides line up with TRBD1. Trimming at V came to 3 bases and at J to 9 bases, leaving 9 bases not matched to a gene. Germline values: CDR1 SGDLS, CDR2 YYNGEE. This CDR3 is 15 amino acids long. The CDR3: CASSDLRGQGIEQFF. As DNA, the CDR3 is TGTGCCAGCAGCGACCTACGGGGACAGGGGATTGAGCAGTTCTTC.

CDR3 in amino acids: CSASPGLLTDTQYF. In DNA form, the CDR3 reads TGCAGTGCTAGCCCGGGACTCCTCACAGATACGCAGTATTTT. V and J are TRBV20-1 and TRBJ2-3; possible D gene TRBD2, 6 bases. The CDR3 covers 14 residues. V was shortened by 3 bases and J by 2 bases, with 12 bases between the two germline ends. Germline-derived CDR1 and CDR2 are DFQATT and SNEGSKA (reference sequence).

The J gene is TRBJ2-1, the V gene TRBV7-9; TRBD1 agrees at 7 bases. The CDR3 is made up of 13 amino acids. The V gene's germline CDR1 is SEHNR and CDR2 FQNEAQ (reference sequence). V shed 11 bases and J 0 bases; nucleotides not matched to a gene: 4. For the CDR3, the DNA is TGTGCCTTGAGGGACAGCTCCTACAATGAGCAGTTCTTC. Translating it yields CALRDSSYNEQFF.

The V and J genes are TRBV3-1 and TRBJ2-1, with 12 bases that match TRBD1. The CDR3 has 15 amino acids. CDR1 LGHDT and CDR2 YNNKEL come from the germline V gene (reference sequence). V gave up 6 bases and J gave up 3 bases; unmatched junction bases: 3. The CDR3 loop reads CASRGDRGHYNEQFF. The CDR3 nucleotides read TGTGCCAGCAGGGGGGACAGGGGGCACTACAATGAGCAGTTCTTC.

The chain has TRBV11-1 and TRBJ2-2; TRBD2 matches 11 bases. V was pared by 4 bases and J by 4 bases, with 11 bases of the junction left unmatched. Germline loops: CDR1 SGHAT, CDR2 FQDESV (reference sequence). The CDR3 is 18 amino acids. The CDR3 here is CASSSRPTGTSGTGELFF. CDR3 in DNA: TGTGCCAGCAGCTCCCGACCTACCGGGACTAGCGGCACCGGGGAGCTGTTTTTT.

This clonotype was seen more than once but under ten times. The chain recombines TRBV11-2 with TRBJ2-7; D is unresolved. From germline, CDR1 is SGHAT and CDR2 FQNNGV. V lost 1 base and J lost 0, with 10 bases in between. CDR3 length: 15 residues. This CDR3 is CASSLAGIDSYEQYF. The CDR3 DNA sequence: TGTGCCAGCAGCTTAGCAGGTATCGACTCCTACGAGCAGTACTTC.

A remark on this clonotype: The conserved closing phenylalanine or tryptophan is absent in this CDR3, likely reflecting a read error. The V and J genes are TRBV12-3 or TRBV12-4 and TRBJ2-7; D may be TRBD1 (6 bases). V lost 6 bases, J lost 1 base, and 19 bases lay in between. The CDR3 is 16 residues long. DNA for the CDR3: TGTGCCAGCAGCTATGGGCCCAGGGGTTGGTCCTACGAGCAGTACCTC. Amino acid sequence: CASSYGPRGWSYEQYL.

The chain joins TRBV2 to TRBJ2-7; no clear D. Trimming cost V 7 bases and J 6 bases, with 16 bases left between them. There are 13 residues in the CDR3. The germline V gene has CDR1 SNHLY and CDR2 FYNNEI. The CDR3 coding sequence is TGTGCCAGCAAGCTTATCGGTGCTCTCGAGCAGTACTTC. This sequence encodes CASKLIGALEQYF.

The genes are TRBV24-1 and TRBJ2-5; D is ambiguous. Germline V gene lookup returns CDR1 KGHDR and CDR2 SFDVKD. The CDR3 runs 14 residues. V was clipped by 12 bases and J by 2 bases, with 18 bases between them. CDR3 residues: CAPLRYFLQETQYF. The CDR3 nucleotides read TGTGCCCCCCTAAGGTATTTTCTTCAAGAGACCCAGTACTTC.

This clonotype was detected ten times or more. The rearrangement joins TRBV5-6 to TRBJ1-1; tentatively, D is TRBD1 (6 bases). Trimming took off 3 bases at V and 4 bases at J, with 22 bases between the two ends. The CDR3 contains 17 residues. Germline-derived CDR1 and CDR2 are SGHDT and YYEEEE. CDR3 sequence (DNA): TGTGCCAGCAGCTCCCCCAGGGGCCTCATAGGGAGCACTGAAGCTTTCTTT. Protein sequence: CASSSPRGLIGSTEAFF.